This passage covers 28 T cell receptor beta chains from one sample sequenced in a study of CD8 T cells in ankylosing spondylitis. Study results and limitations: It appeared that ankylosing spondylitis blood was characterized by a TCR beta motif of roughly 8 highly homologous variants.

TCRdb analysed the 5' RACE reads with MiXCR anew, one entry per CDR3 protein. The sample yields around 140,000 distinct CDR3 sequences, approximately 17% seen once. No antigens are known for them. The sample taken for sequencing was blood, either unsorted or a sorted T cell fraction (not recorded which). The source of these receptors is a male donor with ankylosing spondylitis.

The chain uses TRBV5-1 and TRBJ2-5; D gene uncertain. Between the trimmed V and J ends, which lost 0 bases and 0 bases, there was a span of 6 bases. CDR1 and CDR2 from the germline V gene are SGHRS and YFSETQ. The CDR3 covers 14 residues. In DNA, the CDR3 is TGCGCCAGCAGCTTGGGTATCTACCAAGAGACCCAGTACTTC. This translates into CASSLGIYQETQYF. Full variable domain (rest looked up from reference TRBV5-1 and TRBJ2-5): KAGVTQTPRYLIKTRGQQVTLSCSPISGHRSVSWYQQTPGQGLQFLFEYFSETQRNKGNFPGRFSGRQFSNSRSEMNVSTLELGDSALYLCASSLGIYQETQYFGPGTRLLVL.

V and J are TRBV3-1 and TRBJ2-1; maybe TRBD2 (7 bases). V lost 4 bases to trimming and J lost 7 bases, with 23 bases between them. The CDR3 spans 17 residues. Germline V gives CDR1 LGHDT, CDR2 YNNKEL (reference sequence). The CDR3: CASSRGGVPSSRNEQFF. CDR3 nucleotide sequence: TGTGCCAGCAGCCGGGGGGGCGTCCCTTCGTCCAGGAATGAGCAGTTCTTC.

In this sample, this clonotype turned up many times. The chain employs TRBV7-9 and TRBJ2-1; perhaps TRBD2 as D (5 bases). The V end lost 7 bases, the J end lost 3 bases, and 13 bases lay between the germline ends. Germline V gene lookup returns CDR1 SEHNR and CDR2 FQNEAQ (reference sequence). The CDR3 has 14 amino acids. CDR3 amino acids: CASIFGGGYNEQFF. The CDR3, as DNA: TGTGCCAGCATCTTCGGAGGCGGCTACAATGAGCAGTTCTTC.

This clonotype was seen many times. This rearrangement joins TRBV5-1 to TRBJ2-7; TRBD1 matches 8 bases. The V segment lost 1 base and the J segment 2 bases; nucleotides outside the gene matches: 5. This CDR3 is 15 amino acids long. CDR1 SGHRS and CDR2 YFSETQ come from the germline V gene. CDR3 in amino acids: CASSLTGTGTYEQYF. CDR3 DNA: TGCGCCAGCAGCTTGACCGGGACAGGAACCTACGAGCAGTACTTC.

V is TRBV4-1 and J is TRBJ2-3; no reliable D call. The CDR3 sequence is 14 residues long. The germline gives CDR1 MGHRA, CDR2 YSYEKL. Trimming removed 4 bases at V and 5 bases at J, with 13 bases between. CDR3 in amino acids: CASSRLGLIDTQYF. Here the CDR3 DNA reads TGCGCCAGCAGCCGATTAGGGTTGATAGATACGCAGTATTTT.

The chain uses TRBV3-1 and TRBJ2-7, with TRBD2 matching 11 bases. CDR1 and CDR2 (germline): LGHDT, YNNKEL (reference sequence). V trimming: 4 bases; J trimming: 2 bases; junction bases outside the gene matches: 4. The CDR3 has 15 amino acids. The CDR3 region has the DNA TGTGCCAGCAGCCCGACTAGCGGGATTACCTACGAGCAGTACTTC. Its protein product is CASSPTSGITYEQYF.

The chain links TRBV20-1 to TRBJ2-1; D is undetermined. The CDR3 consists of 14 residues. The V end was cut by 8 bases, the J end by 2 bases, with 16 bases between. Germline V gives CDR1 DFQATT, CDR2 SNEGSKA (reference sequence). The CDR3 sequence is CSPSYLNPYNEQFF. DNA for the CDR3: TGCAGTCCCTCTTATTTAAATCCCTACAATGAGCAGTTCTTC.

The table lists this clonotype with a few counts. The chain has TRBV20-1 and TRBJ2-1; D possibly matches TRBD1 or TRBD2 (5 bases each). Germline CDR1 and CDR2: DFQATT and SNEGSKA (reference sequence). This CDR3 is built from 14 residues. Trimming took 3 bases from V and 6 from J, leaving 15 bases between them. CDR3 coding DNA: TGCAGTGCTAGGAGCGGCTTTCAGGGCAATGAGCAGTTCTTC. Residues: CSARSGFQGNEQFF.

At least ten counts were recorded for this clonotype. The rearrangement joins TRBV2 to TRBJ1-1, with a weak D call TRBD1 (5 bases). Trimming removed 3 bases from V and 10 bases from J, with 15 bases in between. CDR1 is SNHLY, CDR2 FYNNEI, per germline. The CDR3 extends over 13 amino acids. CDR3: CASSEGLRTGAFF. The CDR3 coding sequence is TGTGCCAGCAGTGAGGGACTTAGGACGGGAGCTTTCTTT.

The chain couples TRBV7-9 to TRBJ2-7; D may be TRBD2 (7 bases). In germline, CDR1 is SEHNR, CDR2 FQNEAQ (reference sequence). V was pared by 5 bases and J by 13 bases, with 18 bases between. This CDR3 region has 12 residues. The CDR3: CASSRGAGPPYF. The CDR3 DNA is TGTGCCAGCAGCCGGGGGGCGGGGCCTCCATACTTC.

V gene TRBV7-6 combines with J gene TRBJ1-1, with unresolved D. Germline lookup yields CDR1 SGHVS and CDR2 FNYEAQ. The CDR3 has 14 residues. The V and J ends lost 4 bases and 5 bases respectively, with 14 bases between them. The CDR3 region has the DNA TGTGCCAGCAGCTCCGGACTAACCGGGACTGAAGCTTTCTTT. This sequence encodes CASSSGLTGTEAFF.

The chain uses TRBV7-8 and TRBJ2-3, with D possibly TRBD2 on 6 matching bases. Trimming pared 5 bases from V and 1 base from J, leaving 19 bases between. The V gene's germline CDR1 is SGHVS and CDR2 FQNEAQ. The CDR3 has 17 amino acids. CDR3 bases: TGTGCCAGCAGCCACTTGGCCCGGGAGAGGGGCACAGATACGCAGTATTTT. Translation gives CASSHLARERGTDTQYF.

Only a few counts were recorded for this clonotype. This rearrangement joins TRBV6-1 to TRBJ2-7; 7 nucleotides align to TRBD1. CDR3 length: 13 residues. V trimming: 7 bases; J trimming: 6 bases; junction bases outside the gene matches: 9. The germline gives CDR1 MNHNS, CDR2 SASEGT. The DNA of the CDR3 is TGTGCCAGCAAGGACAGGCTTCGGGGCGAGCAGTACTTC. Protein product: CASKDRLRGEQYF.

The chain joins TRBV10-3 to TRBJ2-2; D is unresolved. Trimming stripped 10 bases from V and 5 bases from J, with 11 bases between. Per the germline V gene, CDR1 is ENHRY and CDR2 is SYGVKD. This CDR3 is 12 amino acids long. The CDR3 DNA is TGTGCCACGCTGGAGATAACCGGGGAGCTGTTTTTT. This gives the protein CATLEITGELFF.

This clonotype has at least ten counts. The V call is TRBV28, the J call TRBJ2-1; D not certain. The germline gives CDR1 MDHEN, CDR2 SYDVKM. CDR3 length equals 12 residues. Trimming shortened V by 2 bases and J by 9 bases, and 8 bases separated the two germline ends. CDR3 DNA: TGTGCCAGCAGTTTACTAAGGCCTGAGCAGTTCTTC. Translating it yields CASSLLRPEQFF.

This clonotype was counted a few times. This chain joins TRBV12-3 or TRBV12-4 and TRBJ2-2; no clear D gene. This CDR3 is built from 13 residues. Deletions cut 11 bases from V and 1 base from J, with 11 bases between. CDR3 in amino acids: CALMVGNTGELFF. The DNA for the CDR3 is TGTGCCCTGATGGTGGGGAACACCGGGGAGCTGTTTTTT.

This clonotype was counted only a few times. DNA for the CDR3: TGCGCCAGCAGCCAAGTATCCGGGGCACAAGAGACCCAGTACTTC. It is translated as CASSQVSGAQETQYF. V is TRBV4-1 and J is TRBJ2-5; possibly TRBD1 or TRBD2 for D (5 bases each). The CDR3 loop spans 15 amino acids. The V end lost 1 base, the J end lost 2 bases, and 11 bases lay between the germline ends. CDR1 MGHRA and CDR2 YSYEKL come from the germline V gene.

CDR3 sequence (DNA): TGCAGTGCTAGAGATCTGGGGACTTCCACAGATACGCAGTATTTT. Translation gives CSARDLGTSTDTQYF. The genes are TRBV20-1 and TRBJ2-3; D may be TRBD2 (6 bases). The V and J ends lost 0 bases and 2 bases respectively, with 12 bases between them. CDR3 length equals 15 residues. CDR1 is DFQATT, CDR2 SNEGSKA, per germline (reference sequence).

This clonotype has a handful of counts. The V call is TRBV27, the J call TRBJ2-7; 14 bases fit TRBD2. Germline V gene lookup returns CDR1 MNHEY and CDR2 SMNVEV (reference sequence). This CDR3 contains 16 residues. After removal of 5 bases from V and 2 bases from J, the junction contained 5 bases not matched to a gene. CDR3 region: CASSPGLAGGPYEQYF. The CDR3 DNA reads TGTGCCAGCAGTCCAGGACTAGCGGGAGGCCCCTACGAGCAGTACTTC.

This clonotype has just a few counts. The rearrangement joins TRBV15 to TRBJ1-3, with unresolved D. The CDR3 covers 15 residues. Germline V CDR1 and CDR2: LNHNV, YYDKDF (reference sequence). The germline V and J ends were trimmed by 6 bases and 1 base, with 13 bases remaining between them. The CDR3 DNA sequence: TGTGCCACCAGACGCCGCGGTGGGTCTGGAAACACCATATATTTT. Protein: CATRRRGGSGNTIYF.

The sample holds many counts of this clonotype. The chain is built from TRBV12-3 or TRBV12-4 and TRBJ2-1; 8 bases fit TRBD1. V was clipped by 4 bases and J by 4 bases; unmatched bases: 3. CDR3 length equals 14 residues. The CDR3 coding sequence is TGTGCCAGCAGTTCAGGGGGCGGGTACAATGAGCAGTTCTTC. It specifies CASSSGGGYNEQFF.

The chain uses TRBV7-6 and TRBJ2-2; TRBD2 aligns across 13 bases. The trim removed 5 bases at V and 7 bases at J, leaving 10 bases unmatched. The CDR3 has 17 residues. Germline V gives CDR1 SGHVS, CDR2 FNYEAQ. CDR3 DNA sequence: TGTGCCAGCAGCGCTGGACTAGCGGGAGAGGCTGGCGGGGAGCTGTTTTTT. Translated, it gives CASSAGLAGEAGGELFF.

V and J are TRBV3-1 and TRBJ2-3; 10 bases line up with TRBD2. CDR3 size: 15 residues. Per the germline V gene, CDR1 is LGHDT and CDR2 is YNNKEL (reference sequence). J was trimmed by 4 bases and V by 4 bases; bases with no gene match: 5. The chain's CDR3 is CASSLLAGEPDTQYF. CDR3 nucleotides: TGTGCCAGCAGCCTTCTAGCGGGAGAGCCAGATACGCAGTATTTT.

This clonotype was seen a handful of times. The J gene is TRBJ2-7, the V gene TRBV28; the match to TRBD1 covers 7 bases. The CDR3 covers 15 residues. V trimming: 3 bases; J trimming: 2 bases; junction bases outside the gene matches: 7. Per the germline V gene, CDR1 is MDHEN and CDR2 is SYDVKM. In nucleotides, the CDR3 is TGTGCCAGCAGTTTGCCCAGGGGGACAGCCTACGAGCAGTACTTC. Protein sequence: CASSLPRGTAYEQYF.

This chain uses TRBV4-3 with TRBJ2-7; D is perhaps TRBD1 (5 bases). Trimming stripped 3 bases from V and 2 bases from J, with 11 bases between. CDR3 size: 14 residues. Per the germline V gene, CDR1 is LGHNA and CDR2 is YSLEER. The CDR3, as DNA: TGCGCCAGCAGCCAGACAGATGGTACCTACGAGCAGTACTTC. Protein: CASSQTDGTYEQYF.

The chain is built from TRBV9 and TRBJ2-1, with TRBD2 matching over 8 bases. The CDR3 has 15 amino acids. J lost 7 bases, V lost 1 base, and 7 bases had no gene match. Looked up from germline, CDR1 is SGDLS and CDR2 is YYNGEE. The chain's CDR3 is CASSVSGSASNEQFF. CDR3 nucleotides: TGTGCCAGCAGCGTAAGCGGGAGCGCTTCGAATGAGCAGTTCTTC.

V is TRBV20-1 and J is TRBJ2-5, with D possibly called TRBD1 or TRBD2 (5 bases each). V was shortened by 0 bases and J by 3 bases, with 17 bases between the two germline ends. This CDR3 spans 16 amino acids. Per germline, CDR1 DFQATT and CDR2 SNEGSKA (reference sequence). The CDR3 here is CSAREIWGSYEETQYF. For the CDR3, the DNA is TGCAGTGCTAGAGAAATTTGGGGGAGCTATGAAGAGACCCAGTACTTC.

The gene calls are TRBV2 and TRBJ2-1; unclear D gene. CDR1 is SNHLY and CDR2 is FYNNEI in the germline V gene. This CDR3 has 14 amino acids. V lost 4 bases, J lost 9 bases, and 16 bases lay in between. The CDR3 spells CASSVPGRVFEQFF. CDR3 coding DNA: TGTGCCAGCAGTGTCCCGGGTCGGGTTTTTGAGCAGTTCTTC.